What follows is one T cell receptor beta chain and its context. Its antigen is not known. This entry belongs to a study of regulatory T cells in long-lasting Graves disease. Study summary: Patients with persistent Graves' disease had over 5 years of antithyroid drugs and persistent TSH receptor antibodies.

The CDR3 extends over 13 amino acids. Trimming left V 5 bases short and J 2 bases short, with 7 bases between. Per germline, CDR1 SGHTA and CDR2 FQGNSA. Arm-PCR with iRepertoire HTBI primers amplified the CDR3 regions for these TCR beta libraries. TCRdb re-analysed the multiplex PCR reads in MiXCR, keeping a single row per CDR3 protein. The sample has about 400,000 distinct CDR3 sequences, less than 25% seen once. Findings and limits, study-wide: Shared public clonotypes totalled a few thousand in persistent patients, compared with roughly 970 in new patients.

The time point here: persistent/refractory GD, antithyroid drugs over 5 years with positive TRAb. Preparation of the TCR library used RNA extracted from PBMCs. The chain uses TRBV7-2 and TRBJ1-3; D ambiguous. Sequences were derived from peripheral blood mononuclear cells (PBMCs), sampled when the disease was refractory, from a patient treated with antithyroid drugs. The TCR originated in a female donor with Graves disease. Here the CDR3 reads CASSETAGNTIYF. For the CDR3, the DNA is TGTGCCAGCAGCGAAACTGCTGGAAACACCATATATTTT.